Each of the 16 T cell receptor beta chains below was sequenced from the same sample in a study of cytomegalovirus exposure and HLA in healthy donors. TCRdb keeps only in-frame clones here, not all; method: immunoSEQ multiplex PCR. The table records 330,000 or so clones, 70% to 90% of them present only once. The sample taken for sequencing was PBMCs. These receptors were collected from a woman aged 18 to 35 in good health and CMV-seronegative.

The chain combines TRBV19 with TRBJ2-7; D is possibly TRBD1 (6 bases). V lost 0 bases and J lost 2, with 14 bases in between. This CDR3 is built from 16 residues. CDR1 LNHDA and CDR2 SQIVND come from the germline V gene (reference sequence). In nucleotides, the CDR3 is TGTGCCAGTAGTATAGATGAGGGCAGGGGCACCTACGAGCAGTACTTC. This gives the protein CASSIDEGRGTYEQYF.

DNA for the CDR3: TGTGCCAGCAGCTTACAGACAGGGGGGGAGCAGTACTTC. This translates into CASSLQTGGEQYF. The chain couples TRBV7-8 to TRBJ2-7; 9 nucleotides line up with TRBD1. V trimming: 2 bases; J trimming: 7 bases; junction bases outside the gene matches: 3. The germline gives CDR1 SGHVS, CDR2 FQNEAQ. The CDR3 totals 13 residues.

This clone was found a few times. This rearrangement joins TRBV4-2 to TRBJ2-2, with a possible D match to TRBD2 (6 bases). This CDR3 comprises 14 residues. Germline V lookup: CDR1 LGHNA, CDR2 YNFKEQ. V was cut by 3 bases and J by 6 bases, with 11 bases left in between. The CDR3 bases are TGTGCCAGCAGCCATAATAGCGGCCCCGGGGAGCTGTTTTTT. Translating it yields CASSHNSGPGELFF.

The chain links TRBV15 to TRBJ2-7; TRBD2 matches at 9 bases. Germline V gene data show CDR1 as LNHNV and CDR2 as YYDKDF (reference sequence). The J segment lost 7 bases and the V segment lost 5 bases, leaving 12 bases of the junction unmatched. The CDR3 is 15 amino acids. As DNA, the CDR3 is TGTGCCACCAGCCTGGAGGCGGGAGGGCCGCGGGAGCAGTACTTC. It yields the protein CATSLEAGGPREQYF.

The V and J genes are TRBV7-2 and TRBJ2-7; D ambiguous. CDR1 SGHTA and CDR2 FQGNSA come from the germline V gene. The CDR3 spans 12 residues. The V and J ends lost 2 bases and 6 bases respectively, with 8 bases between them. This chain's CDR3 is CASSLLSSEQYF. The CDR3 coding sequence is TGTGCCAGCAGCTTACTGAGTAGCGAGCAGTACTTC. The whole variable domain, filled in from reference TRBV7-2 and TRBJ2-7, reads GAGVSQSPSNKVTEKGKDVELRCDPISGHTALYWYRQSLGQGLEFLIYFQGNSAPDKSGLPSDRFSAERTGGSVSTLTIQRTQQEDSAVYLCASSLLSSEQYFGPGTRLTVT.

The J gene is TRBJ2-7, the V gene TRBV7-3; D uncertain. CDR3 length: 14 amino acids. V was cut by 5 bases and J by 1 base, with 12 bases left in between. The germline V gene encodes CDR1 SGHTA and CDR2 FQGTGA. CDR3 sequence: CASSPGDGSYEQYF. For the CDR3, the DNA is TGTGCCAGCAGCCCGGGTGACGGGTCCTACGAGCAGTACTTC.

This chain uses TRBV6-1 with TRBJ1-3, with D possibly matching TRBD1 (6 bases). Germline V gives CDR1 MNHNS, CDR2 SASEGT. This CDR3 spans 13 amino acids. Trimming pared 4 bases from V and 4 bases from J, leaving 8 bases between. The CDR3 sequence: CASSGTDGNTIYF. CDR3 coding DNA: TGTGCCAGCAGTGGGACAGACGGAAACACCATATATTTT.

This clone was found a few times. The J gene is TRBJ1-4, the V gene TRBV6-6, with TRBD1 identical over 11 bases. Germline values: CDR1 MNHNY, CDR2 SVGAGI (reference sequence). V lost 4 bases to trimming and J lost 0 bases; unmatched junction nucleotides: 1. This CDR3 region has 16 residues. CDR3 in DNA: TGTGCCAGCAGTTGGGGACAGGGGGCAACTAATGAAAAACTGTTTTTT. This gives the protein CASSWGQGATNEKLFF.

The gene calls are TRBV7-6 and TRBJ1-5; D is possibly TRBD1 (5 bases). V was cut by 5 bases and J by 0 bases, with 14 bases left in between. Germline V CDR1 and CDR2: SGHVS, FNYEAQ. The CDR3 extends over 16 amino acids. The CDR3 sequence is CASSAGTDLSNQPQHF. The CDR3 nucleotides are TGTGCCAGCAGCGCGGGGACTGATCTTAGCAATCAGCCCCAGCATTTT. Combining the CDR3 with reference TRBV7-6 and TRBJ1-5 gives the whole variable domain GAGVSQSPRYKVTKRGQDVALRCDPISGHVSLYWYRQALGQGPEFLTYFNYEAQQDKSGLPNDRFSAERPEGSISTLTIQRTEQRDSAMYRCASSAGTDLSNQPQHFGDGTRLSIL.

In its sample, this clone was seen once. The chain combines TRBV11-2 with TRBJ2-3; a possible D gene is TRBD1 (8 bases). CDR3 length: 12 residues. Trimming removed 1 base at V and 14 bases at J, with 13 bases between. Germline V gene lookup returns CDR1 SGHAT and CDR2 FQNNGV. CDR3 sequence reads: CASSLGTGRAYF. Here the CDR3 DNA reads TGTGCCAGCAGCTTAGGGACAGGGAGGGCGTATTTT.

The rearrangement links TRBV7-3 to TRBJ1-1; the D gene is possibly TRBD1 (5 bases). Trimming removed 5 bases from V and 3 bases from J, with 10 bases in between. Per the germline V gene, CDR1 is SGHTA and CDR2 is FQGTGA. The CDR3 runs to 13 residues. CDR3 loop: CASSAVGDTEAFF. The CDR3 DNA is TGTGCCAGCAGCGCGGTAGGGGACACTGAAGCTTTCTTT.

The sample holds one count of this clone. The gene calls are TRBV6-5 and TRBJ2-2; D is possibly TRBD1 (6 bases). V was pared by 2 bases and J by 3 bases, with 13 bases between. The CDR3 loop spans 16 amino acids. Germline V gene data show CDR1 as MNHEY and CDR2 as SVGAGI. CDR3 coding DNA: TGTGCCAGCAGTTACGGGCAGGGGTCATACACCGGGGAGCTGTTTTTT. Encoded protein: CASSYGQGSYTGELFF.

The chain carries TRBV6-1 and TRBJ2-7; 9 bases are a match to TRBD1. CDR1 and CDR2 from the germline V gene are MNHNS and SASEGT. The CDR3 contains 15 residues. The J segment lost 2 bases and the V segment lost 5 bases, leaving 7 bases of the junction unmatched. CDR3 residues: CASSLGTGRTYEQYF. CDR3 in DNA: TGTGCCAGCAGTCTTGGGACAGGGCGCACCTACGAGCAGTACTTC.

The V call is TRBV27, the J call TRBJ2-1, with D unclear. Trimming stripped 8 bases from V and 7 bases from J, with 9 bases between. The CDR3 totals 11 residues. Germline CDR1 MNHEY, CDR2 SMNVEV (reference sequence). CDR3 nucleotides: TGTGCCAGCCTCTCGGAGAATGAGCAGTTCTTC. Amino acids: CASLSENEQFF.

The gene calls are TRBV6-5 and TRBJ1-2; TRBD1 aligns across 8 bases. V gave up 5 bases and J gave up 8 bases; unmatched junction bases: 10. Per germline, CDR1 MNHEY and CDR2 SVGAGI. This CDR3 spans 14 amino acids. The CDR3: CASSPTGQGGGYTF. The CDR3, as DNA: TGTGCCAGCAGTCCTACCGGACAGGGAGGGGGCTACACCTTC.

V usage is TRBV2 and J usage is TRBJ2-6; tentatively, D is TRBD2 (6 bases). V was clipped by 4 bases and J by 2 bases, with 12 bases between them. Looked up from germline, CDR1 is SNHLY and CDR2 is FYNNEI. The CDR3 consists of 16 residues. In DNA form, the CDR3 reads TGTGCCAGCAGTGTTCAGGGAGGAGCTGGGGCCAACGTCCTGACTTTC. The encoded protein is CASSVQGGAGANVLTF.